The rows below give T cell receptor beta chains drawn from one sample of a study of regulatory T cells in long-lasting Graves disease. In TCRdb, the multiplex PCR reads were re-called with MiXCR into one record per CDR3 protein. This repertoire shows around 420,000 distinct CDR3 sequences, roughly 16% found once; its top ten account for 20% to 25%. Material: peripheral blood mononuclear cells (PBMCs), obtained at new diagnosis, from a patient treated with antithyroid drugs. These receptors were taken from a female donor with Graves disease. Each CDR3 is given with its conserved first and last residue. D genes are given only for firm matches. Clone size appears in some rows only: once, few, many, or a class for an expanded clone.

j_call clone_size v_call d_call cdr3_nt cdr3_aa
TRBJ2-1 NA TRBV30 TRBD2 TGTGCCTGGAGGGTTAGCGGGAGAGGGTTCTATGAGCAGTTCTTC CAWRVSGRGFYEQFF
TRBJ1-5 many TRBV6-1 NA TGTGCCAGCAGTGAAGCCGGGACACCCTTTAGCAATCAGCCCCAGCATTTT CASSEAGTPFSNQPQHF
TRBJ2-1 many TRBV12-3/TRBV12-4 NA TGTGCCAGCAGTCTAACGGGACATCCTCTCAATGAGCAGTTCTTC CASSLTGHPLNEQFF
TRBJ2-1 many TRBV29-1 NA TGCAGCGTCTCCGGGACCAACTACTACAATGAGCAGTTCTTC CSVSGTNYYNEQFF
TRBJ2-1 NA TRBV28 NA TGTGCCAGCAGCGGACAAGACCAGTCCTACAATGAGCAGTTCTTC CASSGQDQSYNEQFF
TRBJ1-2 NA TRBV30 NA TGTGCCTTCCCACCAACCCCAAGGTACCTTAGAAGTGGCTACACCTTC CAFPPTPRYLRSGYTF
TRBJ1-1 many TRBV6-2/TRBV6-3 NA TGTGCCAGCAGAAACAGCCCGGGAACTGAAGCTTTCTTT CASRNSPGTEAFF
TRBJ2-7 many TRBV6-2/TRBV6-3 TRBD1 TGTGCCATCGGGACAGGGCCCTACGAGCAGTACTTC CAIGTGPYEQYF
TRBJ1-2 NA TRBV28 TRBD1 TGTGCCAGCAGTCAGACAGGGGAGGGTGGCTACACCTTC CASSQTGEGGYTF
TRBJ1-5 NA TRBV4-2 NA TGTGCCAGCAGCCAAGGCGGTTCCGTTCTGGAACCCCAGCATTTT CASSQGGSVLEPQHF
TRBJ1-4 many TRBV12-3/TRBV12-4 TRBD1 TGTGCCAGCAGTTCGGGACAGGGGGCTTGGGATGAAAAACTGTTTTTT CASSSGQGAWDEKLFF
TRBJ2-3 NA TRBV10-2 TRBD2 TGCGCCAGCAGTGAGTCTGCGGGAGCGAGCACAGATACGCAGTATTTT CASSESAGASTDTQYF
TRBJ2-1 NA TRBV6-2/TRBV6-3 TRBD2 TGTGCCAGCAGTTACTCACTAGCGGGGGGGAAGTTCTTC CASSYSLAGGKFF
TRBJ1-2 many TRBV7-2 NA TGTGCCAGCAGCTTTCAAAGGAGGGATGGCTACACCTTC CASSFQRRDGYTF
TRBJ2-5 many TRBV6-1 TRBD2 TGTGCCAGCAGAAGACTAGCGGGGGACCAAGAGACCCAGTACTTC CASRRLAGDQETQYF
TRBJ2-2 many TRBV27 TRBD1 TGTGCCAGCAAAGCCGGGACAGGGAACACCGGGGAGCTGTTTTTT CASKAGTGNTGELFF
TRBJ1-2 many TRBV5-1 NA TGCGCCAGCAGCTTGGAGACCGGCTATGGCTACACCTTC CASSLETGYGYTF
TRBJ1-1 many TRBV4-3 TRBD1 TGCGCCAGCAGCCAAGATTCCACGGGACAGGGAGCTTCTGAAGCTTTCTTT CASSQDSTGQGASEAFF
TRBJ2-3 few TRBV20-1 NA TGCAGTGCTAGGTCCACTTGGGGGTTGGGCGATACGCAGTATTTT CSARSTWGLGDTQYF
TRBJ1-5 NA TRBV15 TRBD1 TGTGCCACCAGCAGAGCTGGACAGGGGGCTCAGCCCCAGCATTTT CATSRAGQGAQPQHF
TRBJ1-2 many TRBV6-5 NA TGTGCCAGCAGTTACTCGAATATAGGAGGCTATGGCTACACCTTC CASSYSNIGGYGYTF
TRBJ2-3 NA TRBV7-3 TRBD2 TGTGCCAGCAGCTTCCCGGTTGCGGGAGCTACAGATACGCAGTATTTT CASSFPVAGATDTQYF
TRBJ1-1 many TRBV12-3/TRBV12-4 NA TGTGCCAGCAGTCCCGGGTTGGGGGAAGCTTTCTTT CASSPGLGEAFF
TRBJ2-1 many TRBV7-3 NA TGTGCCAGCAGCTTACGAGGGAACCCCTACAATGAGCAGTTCTTC CASSLRGNPYNEQFF
TRBJ2-1 many TRBV9 NA TGTGCCAGCAGCGTAGAGGTGGCGGGCGATGAGCAGTTCTTC CASSVEVAGDEQFF
TRBJ1-4 many TRBV5-1 TRBD1 TGTGCCAGCAGTGGGACAGGGGGCTCCGCTAATGAAAAACTGTTTTTT CASSGTGGSANEKLFF
TRBJ1-2 few TRBV14 NA TGTGCCAGCAGCCGGACAGATTATGGCTACACCTTC CASSRTDYGYTF
TRBJ1-2 NA TRBV7-9 NA TGTGCCAGCAGCTCAGGAGGGGGTTTGAATGGCTACACCTTC CASSSGGGLNGYTF
TRBJ1-2 many TRBV12-3/TRBV12-4 NA TGTGCCAGCAGTTTTGGGTATGGCTACACCTTC CASSFGYGYTF
TRBJ2-3 many TRBV20-1 TRBD2 TGCAGTGCTAGACGTAGCGGGGAAATCACAGATACGCAGTATTTT CSARRSGEITDTQYF
TRBJ1-1 many TRBV7-9 TRBD1 TGTGCCAGCAGCATTCGAACAGGGGGGAACACTGAAGCTTTCTTT CASSIRTGGNTEAFF
TRBJ1-1 many TRBV20-1 TRBD1 TGCAGTGCTAGTCGCACAGGGGCAGGTGTGGTGGCTTTCTTT CSASRTGAGVVAFF
TRBJ2-1 NA TRBV3-1 TRBD2 TGTGCCAGCAGCCAAGAGGGACTAGCGGGAGTCTACAATGAGCAGTTCTTC CASSQEGLAGVYNEQFF
TRBJ1-5 many TRBV20-1 NA TGCAGTGTCAGGCGCGGCTATAGCAATCAGCCCCAGCATTTT CSVRRGYSNQPQHF
TRBJ2-7 many TRBV20-1 NA TGCAGTGCTGGACGGCGGGACCAAACCTACGAGCAGTACTTC CSAGRRDQTYEQYF
TRBJ2-1 few TRBV10-3 TRBD1 TGTGCCATCAGTGAGAGGGGGCCTAACCGCTCCTACAATGAGCAGTTCTTC CAISERGPNRSYNEQFF
TRBJ1-1 many TRBV20-1 TRBD1 TGCAGTGCTCCGACCGGGACAGGGGTCACTGAAGCTTTCTTT CSAPTGTGVTEAFF
TRBJ1-2 NA TRBV19 NA TGTGCCAGTAGCGGAGGGACCGGCTACACCTTC CASSGGTGYTF
TRBJ2-1 NA TRBV11-2 TRBD2 TGTGCCAGCAGGGTTAGCGGGGGGCCTGATGAGCAGTTCTTC CASRVSGGPDEQFF
TRBJ1-2 many TRBV3-1 NA TGTGCCAGCAGCCAAGATCTCGGTCGGCGCTACACCTTC CASSQDLGRRYTF
TRBJ2-2 many TRBV12-3/TRBV12-4 NA TGTGCCAGCAGTTACACCGGGGAGCTGTTTTTT CASSYTGELFF
TRBJ1-5 many TRBV12-3/TRBV12-4 NA TGTGCCAGCTCTCCTCCGGGACAACTTACCTCCGAGCCCCAGCATTTT CASSPPGQLTSEPQHF
TRBJ1-3 many TRBV20-1 NA TGCAGTGCTAGAGCACAAGCGGGAAACACCATATATTTT CSARAQAGNTIYF
TRBJ1-2 many TRBV29-1 NA TGCAGCGTTGAAGTCACCTCTTGGGGGCGCGACTATGGCTACACCTTC CSVEVTSWGRDYGYTF